These T cell receptor beta chains were read from a single sample in a study of T cell clonotyping in hematopoietic cell transplantation. The method was immunoSEQ multiplex PCR; TCRdb's version includes in-frame clones alone and lacks a portion of them. The sample lists about 12,000 clones, roughly 53% occurring once. The sample consisted of peripheral blood mononuclear cells. The receptor set was obtained from a man in his forties or fifties in good health. Some clones in this sample may be carry-over from other donors' samples. CDR3s include the opening cysteine and the closing phenylalanine or tryptophan. Each record gives: clone size, V gene, D gene, J gene, CDR3 protein, CDR3 DNA. The D gene is left open where the match is weak. The size field is filled for only some rows; it gives once, few, many or a size class.

clone_size: once
v_call: TRBV30
d_call: TRBD1
j_call: TRBJ1-5
cdr3_aa: CAWSVRTGGYQPQHF
cdr3_nt: TGTGCCTGGAGCGTCCGGACAGGGGGCTATCAGCCCCAGCATTTT

clone_size: few
v_call: TRBV28
d_call: .
j_call: TRBJ1-2
cdr3_aa: CASSLGSDIWGYTF
cdr3_nt: TGTGCCAGCAGTTTAGGGTCCGATATTTGGGGCTACACCTTC

clone_size: .
v_call: TRBV25-1
d_call: .
j_call: TRBJ2-7
cdr3_aa: CASSESGDGGEQYF
cdr3_nt: TGTGCCAGCAGTGAATCGGGGGACGGAGGCGAGCAGTACTTC

clone_size: .
v_call: TRBV19
d_call: TRBD1
j_call: TRBJ2-5
cdr3_aa: CASDAGGETQYF
cdr3_nt: TGTGCCAGCGACGCAGGGGGAGAGACCCAGTACTTC

clone_size: once
v_call: TRBV5-6
d_call: .
j_call: TRBJ2-7
cdr3_aa: CASSLVGVGSYEQYF
cdr3_nt: TGTGCCAGCAGCTTGGTCGGGGTTGGGTCCTACGAGCAGTACTTC

clone_size: .
v_call: TRBV5-6
d_call: .
j_call: TRBJ1-1
cdr3_aa: CASTSTQMLQSTEAFF
cdr3_nt: TGTGCCAGCACCTCAACCCAGATGTTGCAGAGCACTGAAGCTTTCTTT

clone_size: few
v_call: TRBV6-5
d_call: .
j_call: TRBJ1-5
cdr3_aa: CASSLEGHNQPQHF
cdr3_nt: TGTGCCAGCAGTCTCGAGGGCCACAATCAGCCCCAGCATTTT

clone_size: .
v_call: TRBV7-9
d_call: TRBD2
j_call: TRBJ2-1
cdr3_aa: CASSLWTSGGLNEQFF
cdr3_nt: TGTGCCAGCAGCTTATGGACTAGCGGGGGCCTAAATGAGCAGTTCTTC

clone_size: .
v_call: TRBV6-6
d_call: .
j_call: TRBJ1-2
cdr3_aa: CASIFERGYTF
cdr3_nt: TGTGCCAGCATCTTTGAAAGGGGCTACACCTTC

clone_size: few
v_call: TRBV4-1
d_call: .
j_call: TRBJ2-2
cdr3_aa: CASERSNTGELFF
cdr3_nt: TGCGCCAGCGAGCGGTCTAACACCGGGGAGCTGTTTTTT

clone_size: few
v_call: TRBV6-4
d_call: .
j_call: TRBJ1-1
cdr3_aa: CASSETGNTEAFF
cdr3_nt: TGTGCCAGCAGTGAAACGGGGAACACTGAAGCTTTCTTT

clone_size: .
v_call: TRBV29-1
d_call: .
j_call: TRBJ2-1
cdr3_aa: CSVGTSLSSYNEQFF
cdr3_nt: TGCAGCGTGGGGACTTCCCTTAGCTCCTACAATGAGCAGTTCTTC

clone_size: .
v_call: TRBV13
d_call: .
j_call: TRBJ2-6
cdr3_aa: CASSLAGANVLTF
cdr3_nt: TGTGCCAGCAGCTTGGCTGGGGCCAACGTCCTGACTTTC

clone_size: .
v_call: TRBV2
d_call: TRBD2
j_call: TRBJ2-7
cdr3_aa: CASGAGEVEQYF
cdr3_nt: TGTGCCAGCGGAGCGGGAGAGGTCGAGCAGTACTTC

clone_size: once
v_call: TRBV27
d_call: .
j_call: TRBJ2-1
cdr3_aa: CASSARGALPGNEQFF
cdr3_nt: TGTGCCAGCAGTGCCAGAGGGGCTCTTCCTGGCAATGAGCAGTTCTTC

clone_size: .
v_call: TRBV29-1
d_call: TRBD1
j_call: TRBJ1-2
cdr3_aa: CSVDRVADGYTF
cdr3_nt: TGCAGCGTAGACAGGGTAGCTGATGGCTACACCTTC

clone_size: .
v_call: TRBV29-1
d_call: .
j_call: TRBJ1-5
cdr3_aa: CSVQDSNRPQHF
cdr3_nt: TGCAGCGTCCAAGACAGCAATCGGCCCCAGCATTTT

clone_size: .
v_call: TRBV30
d_call: .
j_call: TRBJ2-5
cdr3_aa: CAWSVRTSDSWAETQYF
cdr3_nt: TGTGCCTGGAGTGTCCGTACCAGCGACAGCTGGGCAGAGACCCAGTACTTC

clone_size: .
v_call: TRBV4-1
d_call: .
j_call: TRBJ1-2
cdr3_aa: CASSQDQAGAGEGYTF
cdr3_nt: TGCGCCAGCAGCCAAGATCAGGCGGGGGCAGGTGAGGGCTACACCTTC

clone_size: few
v_call: TRBV5-1
d_call: .
j_call: TRBJ2-7
cdr3_aa: CASSLTGTFDEQYF
cdr3_nt: TGCGCCAGCAGCTTGACAGGGACCTTCGACGAGCAGTACTTC

clone_size: .
v_call: TRBV7-9
d_call: .
j_call: TRBJ2-2
cdr3_aa: CASSLDTNTGELFF
cdr3_nt: TGTGCCAGCAGCTTAGACACGAACACCGGGGAGCTGTTTTTT

clone_size: .
v_call: TRBV30
d_call: .
j_call: TRBJ1-6
cdr3_aa: CAWVREGFFSNSPLHF
cdr3_nt: TGTGCCTGGGTCAGGGAGGGGTTTTTTTCAAATTCACCCCTCCACTTT

clone_size: .
v_call: TRBV25-1
d_call: TRBD1
j_call: TRBJ1-2
cdr3_aa: CASSEDPGGAYGYTF
cdr3_nt: TGTGCCAGCAGTGAGGACCCAGGGGGCGCCTATGGCTACACCTTC

clone_size: few
v_call: TRBV2
d_call: .
j_call: TRBJ1-6
cdr3_aa: CASSEEGARHF
cdr3_nt: TGTGCCAGCAGTGAAGAAGGAGCCCGCCACTTT

clone_size: .
v_call: TRBV5-1
d_call: .
j_call: TRBJ1-1
cdr3_aa: CASSPVLGDTEAFF
cdr3_nt: TGCGCCAGCAGCCCGGTGTTGGGGGACACTGAAGCTTTCTTT

clone_size: .
v_call: TRBV2
d_call: .
j_call: TRBJ1-1
cdr3_aa: CASIRGNTEAFF
cdr3_nt: TGTGCCAGCATCAGGGGGAACACTGAAGCTTTCTTT

clone_size: few
v_call: TRBV30
d_call: .
j_call: TRBJ1-2
cdr3_aa: CAWIGQNLNYGYTF
cdr3_nt: TGTGCCTGGATTGGACAGAACCTTAACTATGGCTACACCTTC

clone_size: .
v_call: TRBV29-1
d_call: .
j_call: TRBJ1-1
cdr3_aa: CSVQVGRTEAFF
cdr3_nt: TGCAGCGTTCAGGTCGGAAGGACTGAAGCTTTCTTT

clone_size: .
v_call: TRBV4-3
d_call: .
j_call: TRBJ2-5
cdr3_aa: CASSQAWGLETQYF
cdr3_nt: TGCGCCAGCAGCCAAGCGTGGGGGTTGGAGACCCAGTACTTC

clone_size: .
v_call: TRBV5-6
d_call: .
j_call: TRBJ2-7
cdr3_aa: CASSLGWGSHEQYF
cdr3_nt: TGTGCCAGCAGCTTGGGCTGGGGGTCCCACGAGCAGTACTTC

clone_size: .
v_call: TRBV25-1
d_call: TRBD1
j_call: TRBJ2-7
cdr3_aa: CASSDSGQGFYEQYF
cdr3_nt: TGTGCCAGCAGTGACTCGGGACAGGGGTTCTACGAGCAGTACTTC

clone_size: few
v_call: TRBV6-6
d_call: .
j_call: TRBJ1-5
cdr3_aa: CAIRDQPQHF
cdr3_nt: TGTGCCATCCGAGATCAGCCCCAGCATTTT

clone_size: .
v_call: TRBV4-3
d_call: .
j_call: TRBJ1-2
cdr3_aa: CASSQDPEGYGYTF
cdr3_nt: TGCGCCAGCAGCCAAGACCCCGAGGGCTATGGCTACACCTTC

clone_size: once
v_call: TRBV2
d_call: .
j_call: TRBJ2-2
cdr3_aa: CASRLALTGELFF
cdr3_nt: TGTGCCAGCAGGCTAGCGTTGACCGGGGAGCTGTTTTTT

clone_size: .
v_call: TRBV6-5
d_call: .
j_call: TRBJ1-6
cdr3_aa: CASSSRDSAYNSPLHF
cdr3_nt: TGTGCCAGCAGTTCAAGGGACTCTGCCTATAATTCACCCCTCCACTTT

clone_size: .
v_call: TRBV27
d_call: .
j_call: TRBJ1-5
cdr3_aa: CASSLYPSNQPQHF
cdr3_nt: TGTGCCAGCAGTTTATACCCGAGCAATCAGCCCCAGCATTTT

clone_size: .
v_call: TRBV9
d_call: TRBD2
j_call: TRBJ2-2
cdr3_aa: CASNFGLAGDGELFF
cdr3_nt: TGTGCCAGCAACTTCGGACTAGCGGGGGACGGGGAGCTGTTTTTT

clone_size: few
v_call: TRBV4-3
d_call: TRBD2
j_call: TRBJ2-1
cdr3_aa: CASSPRLAGAGEQFF
cdr3_nt: TGCGCCAGCAGCCCAAGACTAGCGGGAGCAGGTGAGCAGTTCTTC

clone_size: .
v_call: TRBV2
d_call: .
j_call: TRBJ2-1
cdr3_aa: CASVDYNNEQFF
cdr3_nt: TGTGCCAGCGTCGACTACAACAATGAGCAGTTCTTC

clone_size: .
v_call: TRBV7-7
d_call: .
j_call: TRBJ2-5
cdr3_aa: CASSPGTQETQYF
cdr3_nt: TGTGCTAGCAGCCCCGGGACACAAGAGACCCAGTACTTC

clone_size: .
v_call: TRBV30
d_call: .
j_call: TRBJ2-5
cdr3_aa: CAWSRREAETQYF
cdr3_nt: TGTGCCTGGAGCCGCAGGGAGGCGGAGACCCAGTACTTC

clone_size: .
v_call: TRBV2
d_call: .
j_call: TRBJ2-4
cdr3_aa: CASSSPRGVDIQYF
cdr3_nt: TGTGCCAGCAGTTCCCCGAGAGGGGTGGACATTCAGTACTTC

clone_size: .
v_call: TRBV10-3
d_call: .
j_call: TRBJ2-7
cdr3_aa: CASLGQAGHGVYEQYF
cdr3_nt: TGTGCCTCATTAGGCCAGGCGGGACACGGGGTTTACGAGCAGTACTTC

clone_size: .
v_call: TRBV11-1
d_call: TRBD1
j_call: TRBJ1-1
cdr3_aa: CASSTGQGTTEAFF
cdr3_nt: TGTGCCAGCAGCACAGGACAGGGGACCACTGAAGCTTTCTTT

clone_size: .
v_call: TRBV7-2
d_call: .
j_call: TRBJ1-5
cdr3_aa: CASTEPRGSRGNQPQHF
cdr3_nt: TGTGCCAGCACCGAACCCCGTGGGTCCAGGGGCAATCAGCCCCAGCATTTT

clone_size: .
v_call: TRBV7-2
d_call: TRBD1
j_call: TRBJ1-5
cdr3_aa: CASSTPGQGSNQPQHF
cdr3_nt: TGTGCCAGCAGCACTCCGGGACAGGGTAGCAACCAGCCCCAGCATTTT

clone_size: few
v_call: TRBV6-6
d_call: .
j_call: TRBJ2-6
cdr3_aa: CASSYDSVSGANVLTF
cdr3_nt: TGTGCCAGCAGTTACGACAGTGTCTCTGGGGCCAACGTCCTGACTTTC

clone_size: few
v_call: TRBV2
d_call: .
j_call: TRBJ2-5
cdr3_aa: CATSLRMETQYF
cdr3_nt: TGTGCCACCAGTTTACGTATGGAGACCCAGTACTTC

clone_size: .
v_call: TRBV6-4
d_call: TRBD2
j_call: TRBJ2-7
cdr3_aa: CASSEGAGSDEQYF
cdr3_nt: TGTGCCAGCAGTGAAGGAGCGGGAAGCGACGAGCAGTACTTC

clone_size: .
v_call: TRBV6-5
d_call: .
j_call: TRBJ1-5
cdr3_aa: CASRISGTGQPQHF
cdr3_nt: TGTGCCAGCAGGATTTCAGGGACCGGGCAGCCCCAGCATTTT

clone_size: .
v_call: TRBV7-8
d_call: .
j_call: TRBJ1-1
cdr3_aa: CASSNGRDTEAFF
cdr3_nt: TGTGCCAGCAGCAACGGGAGAGACACTGAAGCTTTCTTT

clone_size: .
v_call: TRBV30
d_call: .
j_call: TRBJ1-3
cdr3_aa: CAWSAWGEGVLSGNTIYF
cdr3_nt: TGTGCCTGGAGTGCTTGGGGGGAGGGAGTGCTCTCTGGAAACACCATATATTTT